This T cell receptor (beta chain) emerged from a study of T cells in Graves' hyperthyroidism and ophthalmopathy. TCR beta CDR3 sequences were amplified from RNA transcripts. Researchers ran a first-round RT-PCR on the TCR CDR3 using the HTBI primer set. TCRdb reprocessed the multiplex PCR reads with MiXCR, giving one entry per CDR3 protein. The sample includes roughly 630,000 distinct CDR3 sequences, 15% to 19% of them seen just once. A word on this clonotype: The antigen is not known.

Fresh peripheral blood, 9.5 to 10 ml of it, supplied the PBMCs. Study-level points and caveats: Before onset, by a median of approximately 6.8 months, the model predicted ophthalmopathy.

Sample: blood. The receptor comes from a woman between 25 and 40 years old with Graves' hyperthyroidism.

CDR3 DNA: TGTGCCAGCAGGACAGGAATCGACTATGGCTACACCTTC. Translation: CASRTGIDYGYTF. The chain employs TRBV28 and TRBJ1-2, with D tentatively TRBD1 (6 bases). Germline V gives CDR1 MDHEN, CDR2 SYDVKM. The CDR3 is 13 residues long. The germline V and J ends were trimmed by 6 bases and 3 bases, with 11 bases remaining between them.